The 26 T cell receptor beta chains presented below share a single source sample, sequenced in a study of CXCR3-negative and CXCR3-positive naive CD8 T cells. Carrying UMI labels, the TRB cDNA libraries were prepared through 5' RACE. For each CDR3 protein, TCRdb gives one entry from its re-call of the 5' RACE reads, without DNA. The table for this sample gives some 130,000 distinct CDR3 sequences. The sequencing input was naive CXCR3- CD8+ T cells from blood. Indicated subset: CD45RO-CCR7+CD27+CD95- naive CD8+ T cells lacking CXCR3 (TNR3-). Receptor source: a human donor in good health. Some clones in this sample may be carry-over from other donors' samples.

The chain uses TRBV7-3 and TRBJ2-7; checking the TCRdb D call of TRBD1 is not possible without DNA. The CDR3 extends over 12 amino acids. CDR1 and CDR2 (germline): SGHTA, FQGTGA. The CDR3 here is CASSSTENEQYF.

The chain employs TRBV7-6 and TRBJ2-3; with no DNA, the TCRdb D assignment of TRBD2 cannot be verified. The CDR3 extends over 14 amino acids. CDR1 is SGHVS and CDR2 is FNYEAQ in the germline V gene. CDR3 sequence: CASSPSGGADTQYF.

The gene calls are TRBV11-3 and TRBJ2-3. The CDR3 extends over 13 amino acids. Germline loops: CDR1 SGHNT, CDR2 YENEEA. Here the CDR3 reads CATEDGTTDTQYF.

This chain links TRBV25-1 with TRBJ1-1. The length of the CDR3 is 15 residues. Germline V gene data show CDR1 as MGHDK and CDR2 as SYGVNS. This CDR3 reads CASSSPVGVNTEAFF.

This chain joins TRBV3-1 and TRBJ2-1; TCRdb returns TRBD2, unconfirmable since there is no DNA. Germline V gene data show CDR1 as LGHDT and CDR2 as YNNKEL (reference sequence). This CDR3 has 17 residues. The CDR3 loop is CASSPSPGLAELSEQFF.

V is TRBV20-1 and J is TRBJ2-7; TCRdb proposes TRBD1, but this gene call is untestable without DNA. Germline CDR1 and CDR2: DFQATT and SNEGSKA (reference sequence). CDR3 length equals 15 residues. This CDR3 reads CSARNPGLGSYEQYF.

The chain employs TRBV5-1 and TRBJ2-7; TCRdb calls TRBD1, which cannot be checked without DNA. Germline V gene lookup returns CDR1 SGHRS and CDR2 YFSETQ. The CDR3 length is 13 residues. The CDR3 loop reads CASIGQTSYEQYF.

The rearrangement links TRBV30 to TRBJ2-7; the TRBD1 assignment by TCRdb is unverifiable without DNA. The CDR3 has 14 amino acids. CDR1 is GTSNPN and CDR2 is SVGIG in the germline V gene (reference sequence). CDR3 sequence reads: CAWSAGTGGIEQYF.

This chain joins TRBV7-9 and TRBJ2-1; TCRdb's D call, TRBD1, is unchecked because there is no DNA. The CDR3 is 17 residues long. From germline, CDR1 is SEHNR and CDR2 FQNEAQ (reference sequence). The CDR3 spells CASSLGVFGTGINEQFF.

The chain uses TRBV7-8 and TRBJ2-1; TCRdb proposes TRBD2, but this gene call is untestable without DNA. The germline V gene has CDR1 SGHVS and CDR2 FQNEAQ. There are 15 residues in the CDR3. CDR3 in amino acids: CASSLEVSAANEQFF.

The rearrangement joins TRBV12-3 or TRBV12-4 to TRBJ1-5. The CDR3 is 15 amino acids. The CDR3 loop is CASSYSGPLNQPQHF.

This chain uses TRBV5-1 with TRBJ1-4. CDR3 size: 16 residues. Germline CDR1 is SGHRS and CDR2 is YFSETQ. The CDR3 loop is CASSLVAESTNEKLFF.

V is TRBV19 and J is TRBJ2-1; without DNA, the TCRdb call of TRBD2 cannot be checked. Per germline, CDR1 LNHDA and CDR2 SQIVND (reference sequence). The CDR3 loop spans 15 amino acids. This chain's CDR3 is CASSIGTRTYNEQFF.

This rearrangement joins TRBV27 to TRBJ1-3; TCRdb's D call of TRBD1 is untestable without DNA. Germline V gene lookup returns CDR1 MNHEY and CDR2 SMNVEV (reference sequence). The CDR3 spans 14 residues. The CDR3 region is CATSGGSSGNTIYF.

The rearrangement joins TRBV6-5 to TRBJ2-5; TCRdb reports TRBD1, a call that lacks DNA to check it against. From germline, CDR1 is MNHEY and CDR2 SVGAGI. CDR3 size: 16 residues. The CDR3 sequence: CASSDPGTGGLETQYF.

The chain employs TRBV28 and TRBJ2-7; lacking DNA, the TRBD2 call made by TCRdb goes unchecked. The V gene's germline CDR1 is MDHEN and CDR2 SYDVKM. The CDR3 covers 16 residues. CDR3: CASSSASGNGIYEQYF.

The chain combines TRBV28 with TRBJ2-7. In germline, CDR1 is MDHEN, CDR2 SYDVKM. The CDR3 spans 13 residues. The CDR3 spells CASSLRGSYEQYF.

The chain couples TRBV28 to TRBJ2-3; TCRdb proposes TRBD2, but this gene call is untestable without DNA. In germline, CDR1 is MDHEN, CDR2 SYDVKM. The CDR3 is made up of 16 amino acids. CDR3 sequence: CASSPDSGASTDTQYF.

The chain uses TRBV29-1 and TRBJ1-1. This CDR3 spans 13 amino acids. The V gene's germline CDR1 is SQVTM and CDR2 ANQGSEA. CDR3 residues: CSVEDGVNTEAFF.

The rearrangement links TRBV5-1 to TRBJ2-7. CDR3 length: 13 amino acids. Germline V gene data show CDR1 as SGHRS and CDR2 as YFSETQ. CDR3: CASSTRGPYEQYF.

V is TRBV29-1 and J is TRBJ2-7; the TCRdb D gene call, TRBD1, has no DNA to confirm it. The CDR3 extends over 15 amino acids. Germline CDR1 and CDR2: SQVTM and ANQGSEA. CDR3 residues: CSVEAGTGDSYEQYF.

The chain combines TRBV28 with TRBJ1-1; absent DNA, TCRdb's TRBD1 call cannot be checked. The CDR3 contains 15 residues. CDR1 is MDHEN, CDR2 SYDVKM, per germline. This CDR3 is CASSLWGEMNTEAFF.

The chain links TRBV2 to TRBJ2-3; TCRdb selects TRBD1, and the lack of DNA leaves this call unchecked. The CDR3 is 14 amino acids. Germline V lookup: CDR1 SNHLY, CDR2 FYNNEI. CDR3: CASSGSGAGDTQYF.

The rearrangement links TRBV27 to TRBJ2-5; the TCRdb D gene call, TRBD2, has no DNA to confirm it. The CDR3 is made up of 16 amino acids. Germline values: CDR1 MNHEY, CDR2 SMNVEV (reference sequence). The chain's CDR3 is CASSFGTGLVGETQYF.

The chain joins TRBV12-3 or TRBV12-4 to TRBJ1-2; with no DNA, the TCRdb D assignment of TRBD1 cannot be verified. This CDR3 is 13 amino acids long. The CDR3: CASSEDRNYGYTF.

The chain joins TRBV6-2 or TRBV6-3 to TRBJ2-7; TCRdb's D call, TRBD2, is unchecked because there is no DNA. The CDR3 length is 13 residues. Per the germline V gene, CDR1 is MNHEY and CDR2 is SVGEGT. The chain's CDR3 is CASSSALASEQYF.